These 21 T cell receptor beta chains came from one sample sequenced in a study of blood T cell repertoires in COVID-19. Only in-frame clones appear in the TCRdb table, and some are missing; sequencing was by immunoSEQ multiplex PCR. The data contain just over 300,000 clones, around 91% of them seen just once; the ten biggest clones take up approximately 4.3%. Sequenced input: PBMCs or T cells enriched from blood (not recorded which). Every receptor here comes from a woman aged 18-30 years with acute COVID-19.

This chain connects TRBV5-4 to TRBJ1-1; weak D call: TRBD1 (5 bases). V lost 6 bases to trimming and J lost 3 bases, with 15 bases between them. In germline, CDR1 is SGHNT, CDR2 YYREEE (reference sequence). CDR3 length: 14 residues. In DNA form, the CDR3 reads TGTGCCAGCAAGGGAGGAGGGGAGGACACTGAAGCTTTCTTT. Its protein product is CASKGGGEDTEAFF.

This chain connects TRBV28 to TRBJ1-5; 8 positions agree with TRBD1. The CDR3 extends over 14 amino acids. V lost 11 bases, J lost 4 bases, and 10 bases stayed unmatched. Germline values: CDR1 MDHEN, CDR2 SYDVKM. The CDR3 DNA reads as TGTGCCGGGTACTCCGGGACAGGTAATCAGCCCCAGCATTTT. Its protein product is CAGYSGTGNQPQHF. Full variable domain (rest looked up from reference TRBV28 and TRBJ1-5): DVKVTQSSRYLVKRTGEKVFLECVQDMDHENMFWYRQDPGLGLRLIYFSYDVKMKEKGDIPEGYSVSREKKERFSLILESASTNQTSMYLCAGYSGTGNQPQHFGDGTRLSIL.

The chain carries TRBV2 and TRBJ1-2; the match to TRBD1 covers 7 bases. Germline loops: CDR1 SNHLY, CDR2 FYNNEI. J was trimmed by 1 base and V by 2 bases; bases with no gene match: 7. The CDR3 is 16 amino acids. CDR3 region: CASSEFGTDINYGYTF. CDR3 nucleotides: TGTGCCAGCAGTGAATTTGGGACAGATATTAACTATGGCTACACCTTC.

This chain joins TRBV15 and TRBJ2-1; D is possibly TRBD2 (6 bases). V lost 0 bases to trimming and J lost 6 bases, with 12 bases between them. Germline lookup yields CDR1 LNHNV and CDR2 YYDKDF (reference sequence). CDR3 length: 15 residues. The CDR3 spells CATSREVGAGNEQFF. The CDR3 DNA sequence: TGTGCCACCAGCAGAGAGGTGGGAGCGGGCAATGAGCAGTTCTTC.

This chain joins TRBV14 and TRBJ2-1; TRBD2 agrees at 7 bases. The CDR3 covers 16 residues. V was clipped by 3 bases and J by 2 bases; unmatched bases: 7. Germline V gene data show CDR1 as SGHDN and CDR2 as FVKESK. The CDR3 loop reads CASSQGLAVTYNEQFF. The CDR3 DNA sequence: TGTGCCAGCAGCCAGGGTCTAGCGGTAACCTACAATGAGCAGTTCTTC.

This clone was detected a few times. The CDR3 bases are TGTGCTAGTGGTTACGGGACTCTCTACAATGAGCAGTTCTTC. As protein: CASGYGTLYNEQFF. This chain connects TRBV12-5 to TRBJ2-1; possibly TRBD2 for D (6 bases). V shed 4 bases and J shed 3 bases, with 10 bases lying between them. The CDR3 runs 14 residues. The germline V gene encodes CDR1 LGHNT and CDR2 FRNRAP.

This clone appeared once. This sequence joins TRBV28 and TRBJ1-2; 7 positions match TRBD1. The ends lost 4 bases at V and 3 bases at J; junction bases unmatched: 14. In germline, CDR1 is MDHEN, CDR2 SYDVKM. The CDR3 loop spans 17 amino acids. Here the CDR3 reads CASSSPRSGGGDYGYTF. As DNA, the CDR3 is TGTGCCAGCAGTTCCCCCCGAAGTGGAGGGGGCGACTATGGCTACACCTTC.

This chain connects TRBV7-9 to TRBJ1-1; the D is unclear. The V end lost 2 bases, the J end lost 3 bases, and 7 bases lay between the germline ends. The CDR3 contains 13 residues. CDR1 SEHNR and CDR2 FQNEAQ come from the germline V gene (reference sequence). In nucleotides, the CDR3 is TGTGCCAGCAGCTTAAGCCCGTACACTGAAGCTTTCTTT. Translation: CASSLSPYTEAFF. The full variable domain, its missing parts supplied by reference TRBV7-9 and TRBJ1-1, is DTGVSQNPRHKITKRGQNVTFRCDPISEHNRLYWYRQTLGQGPEFLTYFQNEAQLEKSRLLSDRFSAERPKGSFSTLEIQRTEQGDSAMYLCASSLSPYTEAFFGQGTRLTVV.

This CDR3 reads CASSAPRVAGNTIYF. CDR3 DNA sequence: TGTGCCAGCAGCGCCCCGCGTGTGGCTGGAAACACCATATATTTT. J is TRBJ1-3 and V is TRBV14; no firm D call. Germline CDR1 and CDR2: SGHDN and FVKESK. Trimming removed 5 bases at V and 2 bases at J, with 13 bases between. The length of the CDR3 is 15 residues.

Only one count was recorded for this clone. The chain recombines TRBV7-9 with TRBJ1-2; possible D gene TRBD1, 6 bases. This CDR3 comprises 15 residues. Trimming cost V 6 bases and J 4 bases, with 18 bases left between them. CDR1 and CDR2 (germline): SEHNR, FQNEAQ (reference sequence). The CDR3 sequence is CASRLGSQGGYGYTF. In DNA form, the CDR3 reads TGTGCCAGCAGGCTGGGGTCACAGGGCGGCTATGGCTACACCTTC.

The chain recombines TRBV19 with TRBJ1-1; 8 nucleotides agree with TRBD1. This CDR3 has 13 amino acids. V gave up 6 bases and J gave up 6 bases; unmatched junction bases: 6. Per the germline V gene, CDR1 is LNHDA and CDR2 is SQIVND (reference sequence). The CDR3 loop is CASSSGGKPEAFF. CDR3 sequence (DNA): TGTGCCAGTAGCTCAGGGGGCAAACCTGAAGCTTTCTTT.

The rearrangement links TRBV28 to TRBJ1-2; TRBD1 might be the D (5 bases). The CDR3 loop spans 13 amino acids. The V and J ends lost 8 bases and 2 bases respectively, with 12 bases between them. Germline CDR1 reads MDHEN; CDR2 reads SYDVKM. This CDR3 is CASRWGGNYGYTF. The DNA for the CDR3 is TGTGCCAGCCGTTGGGGGGGAAACTATGGCTACACCTTC.

Here the CDR3 reads CAGQGANSPLHF. Written as DNA, the CDR3 is TGTGCCGGACAGGGGGCGAATTCACCCCTCCACTTT. The chain is built from TRBV30 and TRBJ1-6; 11 positions match TRBD1. The germline V gene encodes CDR1 GTSNPN and CDR2 SVGIG (reference sequence). V gave up 8 bases and J gave up 7 bases; unmatched junction bases: 1. The CDR3 is 12 amino acids.

The chain recombines TRBV10-3 with TRBJ1-5, with 7 nucleotides matching TRBD1. This CDR3 region has 13 residues. V was clipped by 6 bases and J by 5 bases; unmatched bases: 4. CDR1 is ENHRY and CDR2 is SYGVKD in the germline V gene. CDR3 protein: CAIRRGQDQPQHF. For the CDR3, the DNA is TGTGCCATCAGAAGAGGACAGGATCAGCCCCAGCATTTT.

This clone appeared a single time. The chain carries TRBV6-5 and TRBJ1-1; D ambiguous. The CDR3 spans 13 residues. The germline CDR1 and CDR2 sequences are MNHEY and SVGAGI. The V and J ends lost 3 bases and 0 bases respectively, with 5 bases between them. In nucleotides, the CDR3 is TGTGCCAGCAGTTATTCAATGAACACTGAAGCTTTCTTT. This translates into CASSYSMNTEAFF.

This chain uses TRBV5-1 with TRBJ2-5; 8 bases are shared with TRBD1. The CDR3 contains 15 residues. V lost 2 bases, J lost 1 base, and 4 bases stayed unmatched. Germline-derived CDR1 and CDR2 are SGHRS and YFSETQ. The DNA of the CDR3 is TGCGCCAGCAGCTTTATAGGACAGGGCCAAGAGACCCAGTACTTC. This gives the protein CASSFIGQGQETQYF.

The chain combines TRBV5-4 with TRBJ1-2; TRBD1 matches 8 bases. From germline, CDR1 is SGHNT and CDR2 YYREEE (reference sequence). V shed 5 bases, J shed 5 bases, and the junction held 17 bases outside the gene matches. This CDR3 region has 17 residues. DNA of the CDR3: TGTGCCAGCAGAACTTCTACCGGGACAGGATTACCTTATGGCTACACCTTC. Translation: CASRTSTGTGLPYGYTF.

J is TRBJ1-2 and V is TRBV11-2; 11 bases agree with TRBD1. V dropped 3 bases and J dropped 4; count of bases not matched to a gene: 4. CDR1 SGHAT and CDR2 FQNNGV come from the germline V gene. This CDR3 contains 15 residues. The CDR3, as DNA: TGTGCCAGCAGCTTCGGACAGGGGGCTTTCTATGGCTACACCTTC. Translation gives CASSFGQGAFYGYTF.

The genes are TRBV28 and TRBJ2-7; D possibly corresponds to TRBD1 (6 bases). This CDR3 contains 12 residues. Germline V gene data show CDR1 as MDHEN and CDR2 as SYDVKM. Trimming stripped 10 bases from V and 4 bases from J, with 14 bases between. CDR3 DNA sequence: TGTGCCACCTTGGGCAGGGGTTACGAGCAGTACTTC. Encoded protein: CATLGRGYEQYF.

This clone occurred once. CDR3 sequence reads: CASRSREISTDTQYF. The CDR3 nucleotides are TGTGCCAGCAGGTCCAGGGAAATAAGCACAGATACGCAGTATTTT. This sequence joins TRBV7-2 and TRBJ2-3; a possible D gene is TRBD1 (5 bases). Trimming took off 6 bases at V and 0 bases at J, with 13 bases between the two ends. Germline CDR1 and CDR2: SGHTA and FQGNSA. The CDR3 runs 15 residues.

The chain joins TRBV18 to TRBJ1-5; perhaps TRBD1 as D (6 bases). The CDR3 length is 15 residues. In germline, CDR1 is KGHSH, CDR2 LQKENI. With 1 base removed from V and 7 bases from J, the gap between germline ends came to 14 bases. The DNA of the CDR3 is TGTGCCAGCTCACCACAGTATTCAGGGGACCAGCCCCAGCATTTT. Translation: CASSPQYSGDQPQHF. Full variable domain (outside the CDR3, taken from reference TRBV18 and TRBJ1-5): NAGVMQNPRHLVRRRGQEARLRCSPMKGHSHVYWYRQLPEEGLKFMVYLQKENIIDESGMPKERFSAEFPKEGPSILRIQQVVRGDSAAYFCASSPQYSGDQPQHFGDGTRLSIL.